This TCR beta chain came from a study of T cell responses to AZD1222 COVID-19 vaccine. TCRdb's table, derived via immunoSEQ multiplex PCR, lists solely in-frame clones and lacks some. The sample gives tens of thousands of clones, 90% of which show up once; 5.4% is in the top ten. This CDR3 has 13 amino acids. V was shortened by 5 bases and J by 5 bases, with 12 bases between the two germline ends. Germline assignment: CDR1 LNHDA and CDR2 SQIVND (reference sequence). This specimen consisted of peripheral blood, obtained 28 days after the second AZD1222 dose. The V gene is TRBV19, the J gene TRBJ2-5, with D possibly TRBD2 on 6 matching bases. This receptor was identified in an adult who received the AZD1222 COVID-19 vaccine. CDR3 DNA sequence: TGTGCCAGTAGTTCGACTAGTTGGGAGACCCAGTACTTC. The encoded protein is CASSSTSWETQYF.